This T cell receptor beta chain was obtained from a study of response to subunit inactivated influenza vaccine. The CDR3 has 15 residues. Trimming cost V 4 bases and J 5 bases, with 15 bases left between them. Germline-derived CDR1 and CDR2 are SGDLS and YYNGEE. One entry per CDR3 protein results from TCRdb running MiXCR on the RT-PCR reads. The table has 530,000 or so distinct CDR3 sequences, roughly 25% seen once; the top ten hold 1.5% to 2%. In regard to this clonotype: The target antigen is unknown.

Study-level points and caveats: T cells newly recruited by each seasonal influenza vaccination are few, the authors suggested.

The sequencing used CD4+ T cells sorted from PBMCs, collected about 5 days after vaccination. V and J are TRBV9 and TRBJ2-2; a possible D gene is TRBD1 (5 bases). The clonotype was recovered from a man in his fifties or sixties who received an inactivated influenza vaccine. The CDR3: CASSLGVQRTGELFF. The CDR3 DNA follows: TGTGCCAGCAGCCTAGGGGTTCAGCGAACCGGGGAGCTGTTTTTT.